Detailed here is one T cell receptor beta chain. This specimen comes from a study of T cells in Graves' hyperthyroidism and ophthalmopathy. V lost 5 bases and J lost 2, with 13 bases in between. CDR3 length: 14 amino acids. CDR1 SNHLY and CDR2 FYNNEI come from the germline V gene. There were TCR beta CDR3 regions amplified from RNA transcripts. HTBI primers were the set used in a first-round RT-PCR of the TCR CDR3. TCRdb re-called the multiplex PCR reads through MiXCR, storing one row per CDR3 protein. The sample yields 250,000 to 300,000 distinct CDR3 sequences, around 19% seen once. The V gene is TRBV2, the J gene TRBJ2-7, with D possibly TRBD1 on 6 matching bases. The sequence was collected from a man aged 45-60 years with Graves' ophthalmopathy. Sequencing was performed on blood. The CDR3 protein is CASSRQARAYEQYF. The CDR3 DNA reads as TGTGCCAGCAGTCGACAGGCTCGCGCCTACGAGCAGTACTTC.